The 18 T cell receptor beta chains reported below all come from one sample, sequenced in a study of shared clonotypes between healthy human individuals. CD45RO-negative cells were positively selected for CCR7, leaving out terminally differentiated effector memory CD45RA+ cells. Sequencing used immunoSEQ multiplex PCR; TCRdb keeps in-frame clones, though not all of them. There are hundreds of thousands of clones in the sample; approximately 96% occur only once, and roughly 0.12% lies in the top ten. The sample taken for sequencing was naive CD8+ T cells sorted from blood. The origin of the receptors is a woman between 25 and 40 years old in good health.

The CDR3 sequence is CASRGGFREGFYEQYF. The CDR3 DNA reads as TGTGCCAGCAGAGGAGGATTTCGGGAGGGCTTTTACGAGCAGTACTTC. This chain uses TRBV7-8 with TRBJ2-7; TRBD2 matches at 8 bases. Germline CDR1 is SGHVS and CDR2 is FQNEAQ. The CDR3 is made up of 16 amino acids. J gave up 4 bases and V 6 bases, and 14 bases lay outside the gene matches.

The chain couples TRBV9 to TRBJ2-2; 7 nucleotides align to TRBD1. Germline CDR1 and CDR2: SGDLS and YYNGEE. Trimming cost V 4 bases and J 4 bases; bases outside gene matches: 7. The CDR3 totals 15 residues. CDR3 region: CASSPHPGGTGELFF. CDR3 nucleotide sequence: TGTGCCAGCAGCCCCCATCCAGGGGGCACCGGGGAGCTGTTTTTT.

Worth noting for this clone: The same CDR3 is also encoded by other DNA sequences in this sample. The chain recombines TRBV19 with TRBJ1-1; D not resolved. Germline CDR1 LNHDA, CDR2 SQIVND (reference sequence). Trimming took off 5 bases at V and 0 bases at J, with 7 bases between the two ends. The CDR3 covers 13 residues. The CDR3 protein is CASSPVMNTEAFF. The CDR3 bases are TGTGCCAGTAGTCCCGTCATGAACACTGAAGCTTTCTTT. Supplemented by reference TRBV19 and TRBJ1-1, the full variable domain reads DGGITQSPKYLFRKEGQNVTLSCEQNLNHDAMYWYRQDPGQGLRLIYYSQIVNDFQKGDIAEGYSVSREKKESFPLTVTSAQKNPTAFYLCASSPVMNTEAFFGQGTRLTVV.

The V and J genes are TRBV27 and TRBJ2-1; 10 bases match TRBD2. Trimming at V came to 3 bases and at J to 9 bases, leaving 5 bases not matched to a gene. CDR3 length equals 14 residues. Per the germline V gene, CDR1 is MNHEY and CDR2 is SMNVEV (reference sequence). The CDR3 protein is CASSFGTSVSEQFF. The CDR3 DNA reads TGTGCCAGCAGTTTTGGGACTAGCGTTAGTGAGCAGTTCTTC.

V and J are TRBV30 and TRBJ2-1; 15 positions agree with TRBD2. The CDR3 sequence is 17 residues long. V gave up 6 bases and J gave up 0 bases; unmatched junction bases: 6. Germline CDR1 GTSNPN, CDR2 SVGIG (reference sequence). CDR3 in DNA: TGTGCCTGCCACTGGACTAGCGGGAGGGGCTCCTACAATGAGCAGTTCTTC. Encoded protein: CACHWTSGRGSYNEQFF.

On this clone: The junction departs from germline at one end; a sequencing error may be responsible. The chain recombines TRBV6-1 with TRBJ2-3, with D perhaps matching TRBD1 or TRBD2 (6 bases each). The V gene's germline CDR1 is MNHNS and CDR2 SASEGT. The CDR3 runs 14 residues. The CDR3 DNA is TGTGCCAGCAGGGAAGGGGGGTCCGCAGATACGCAGTATTTT. Its translation: CASREGGSADTQYF.

The V call is TRBV5-8, the J call TRBJ2-7; 7 positions agree with TRBD1. Germline-derived CDR1 and CDR2 are SGHTS and YDEGEE. V lost 4 bases and J lost 3; bases outside the gene matches: 4. The CDR3 is 13 residues long. The CDR3 DNA follows: TGTGCCAGCAGCCTGGGACAGATCTACGAGCAGTACTTC. Protein sequence: CASSLGQIYEQYF.

J is TRBJ1-5 and V is TRBV28, with D possibly TRBD1 on 5 matching bases. V lost 2 bases to trimming and J lost 6 bases, with 11 bases between them. The CDR3 is made up of 14 amino acids. Germline V gene sequence: CDR1 MDHEN, CDR2 SYDVKM. The DNA of the CDR3 is TGTGCCAGCAGTTTAGTTGGGGGGGTTCAGCCCCAGCATTTT. Amino acids: CASSLVGGVQPQHF.

The CDR3 is CASRILGGTDTQYF. The CDR3 DNA sequence: TGTGCCAGCAGAATTTTGGGGGGAACAGATACGCAGTATTTT. This chain connects TRBV27 to TRBJ2-3; TRBD2 is a possible D gene (6 bases). CDR1 is MNHEY and CDR2 is SMNVEV in the germline V gene (reference sequence). This CDR3 comprises 14 residues. V lost 6 bases to trimming and J lost 3 bases, with 13 bases between them.

The CDR3 DNA is TGTGCCAGCAGCTACGGGACTAGCGGAAGCAACTACGAGCAGTACTTC. Amino acids: CASSYGTSGSNYEQYF. The chain joins TRBV7-6 to TRBJ2-7; TRBD2 matches at 11 bases. CDR1 is SGHVS and CDR2 is FNYEAQ in the germline V gene. The J segment lost 3 bases and the V segment lost 4 bases, leaving 8 bases of the junction unmatched. CDR3 length: 16 residues.

V gene TRBV28 combines with J gene TRBJ1-1; D is perhaps TRBD1 (5 bases). CDR3 length: 13 amino acids. V was cut by 3 bases and J by 7 bases, with 12 bases left in between. Germline V lookup: CDR1 MDHEN, CDR2 SYDVKM. Written as DNA, the CDR3 is TGTGCCAGCAGTTTTAGGGCAGGGATTGAAGCTTTCTTT. Its translation: CASSFRAGIEAFF.

This chain uses TRBV5-5 with TRBJ2-7; 7 nucleotides match TRBD2. The V segment lost 0 bases and the J segment 5 bases; nucleotides outside the gene matches: 8. The length of the CDR3 is 15 residues. Germline CDR1 and CDR2: SGHKS and YYEKEE (reference sequence). CDR3 sequence reads: CASSLVGGRADEQYF. CDR3 bases: TGTGCCAGCAGCTTGGTGGGCGGGAGAGCTGACGAGCAGTACTTC. The variable domain in full, completed from reference TRBV5-5 and TRBJ2-7, reads DAGVTQSPTHLIKTRGQQVTLRCSPISGHKSVSWYQQVLGQGPQFIFQYYEKEERGRGNFPDRFSARQFPNYSSELNVNALLLGDSALYLCASSLVGGRADEQYFGPGTRLTVT.

This chain connects TRBV27 to TRBJ1-1, with unresolved D. The CDR3 is made up of 13 amino acids. Germline-derived CDR1 and CDR2 are MNHEY and SMNVEV (reference sequence). The ends were cut back, 8 bases at V and 1 base at J, with 11 bases in the middle. This CDR3 is CASSRAENTEAFF. CDR3 nucleotide sequence: TGTGCCAGCTCAAGGGCTGAGAACACTGAAGCTTTCTTT.

Of note for this clone: Other DNA sequences within the sample encode an identical CDR3. The gene calls are TRBV27 and TRBJ2-7; 8 nucleotides align to TRBD1. J lost 3 bases, V lost 3 bases, and 4 bases had no gene match. The germline V gene has CDR1 MNHEY and CDR2 SMNVEV (reference sequence). The CDR3 runs 14 residues. For the CDR3, the DNA is TGTGCCAGCAGTTTTGGGACAGGTCTCTACGAGCAGTACTTC. Residues: CASSFGTGLYEQYF.

The gene calls are TRBV4-2 and TRBJ1-2; 9 nucleotides line up with TRBD1. The CDR3 runs 16 residues. Looked up from germline, CDR1 is LGHNA and CDR2 is YNFKEQ. Unmatched junction bases numbered 8, after V lost 0 bases and J lost 6 bases. This CDR3 is CASSQDLDRGEDGYTF. As DNA, the CDR3 is TGTGCCAGCAGCCAAGATCTCGACAGGGGGGAGGATGGCTACACCTTC.

The chain uses TRBV14 and TRBJ2-3; D is possibly TRBD2 (5 bases). The CDR3 has 15 residues. CDR1 and CDR2 (germline): SGHDN, FVKESK. V lost 0 bases and J 10 bases, leaving 17 bases between the germline ends. The CDR3 loop is CASSQERRRTEAQYF. CDR3 DNA sequence: TGTGCCAGCAGCCAAGAGAGGAGGCGTACGGAAGCGCAGTATTTT. Filled out from reference TRBV14 and TRBJ2-3, the complete variable domain reads EAGVTQFPSHSVIEKGQTVTLRCDPISGHDNLYWYRRVMGKEIKFLLHFVKESKQDESGMPNNRFLAERTGGTYSTLKVQPAELEDSGVYFCASSQERRRTEAQYFGPGTRLTVL.

The chain uses TRBV4-1 and TRBJ2-2; D is uncertain. Germline V gene lookup returns CDR1 MGHRA and CDR2 YSYEKL. This CDR3 has 16 residues. V shed 1 base and J shed 3 bases, with 12 bases lying between them. The CDR3 region has the DNA TGCGCCAGCAGCCAAGGGACGGTGGCGGACACCGGGGAGCTGTTTTTT. Protein: CASSQGTVADTGELFF.

The chain is built from TRBV2 and TRBJ2-7, with 7 positions matching TRBD2. The CDR3 consists of 15 residues. V lost 11 bases to trimming and J lost 4 bases; unmatched junction nucleotides: 17. Germline V lookup: CDR1 SNHLY, CDR2 FYNNEI. The CDR3 coding sequence is TGTGCCGTAACAGGAGGCCTAGCGGATCCTTACGAGCAGTACTTC. Its translation is CAVTGGLADPYEQYF. Combining the CDR3 with reference TRBV2 and TRBJ2-7 gives the whole variable domain EPEVTQTPSHQVTQMGQEVILRCVPISNHLYFYWYRQILGQKVEFLVSFYNNEISEKSEIFDDQFSVERPDGSNFTLKIRSTKLEDSAMYFCAVTGGLADPYEQYFGPGTRLTVT.